This entry lists 9 T cell receptor beta chains sequenced from one sample in a study of T cells in Graves' hyperthyroidism and ophthalmopathy. From RNA transcripts, TCR beta CDR3 regions were amplified. Primed by the HTBI set, a first-round RT-PCR was run on the TCR CDR3. TCRdb reprocessed the multiplex PCR reads via MiXCR and lists one record per CDR3 protein. The repertoire has approximately 400,000 distinct CDR3 sequences, roughly 14% of them found once; the top ten carry 7.7%. Sequencing was done on a sample of blood. These receptor sequences come from a woman aged 18-29 years with Graves' hyperthyroidism.

Comment on this clonotype: A much larger clone is a single base away; this may be a read error. V usage is TRBV9 and J usage is TRBJ2-1, with 11 bases that match TRBD2. The CDR3 totals 16 residues. V shed 4 bases and J 10 bases; nucleotides not matched to a gene: 13. The germline gives CDR1 SGDLS, CDR2 YYNGEE. This CDR3 reads CASSKPGLAEAQEQFF. CDR3 in DNA: TGTGCCAGCAGCAAACCGGGACTAGCGGAAGCTCAGGAGCAGTTCTTC.

This clonotype was detected many times. The chain is built from TRBV11-2 and TRBJ2-7, with D possibly being TRBD1 (6 bases). This CDR3 region has 15 residues. Trimming removed 5 bases at V and 5 bases at J, with 19 bases between. Germline V gives CDR1 SGHAT, CDR2 FQNNGV. The CDR3 loop is CASSRNQGRPDEQYF. The CDR3, as DNA: TGTGCCAGCAGCAGAAACCAGGGGCGCCCCGACGAGCAGTACTTC.

Here the CDR3 DNA reads TGCGCCAGCAGCTTCGAGCCAGCGGACTACTCCTACGAGCAGTACTTC. Residues: CASSFEPADYSYEQYF. The chain couples TRBV5-1 to TRBJ2-7, with a tentative D call TRBD2 (6 bases). CDR1 is SGHRS, CDR2 YFSETQ, per germline. Trimming took off 2 bases at V and 0 bases at J, with 15 bases between the two ends. The length of the CDR3 is 16 residues. Variable domain in full (rest from reference TRBV5-1 and TRBJ2-7): KAGVTQTPRYLIKTRGQQVTLSCSPISGHRSVSWYQQTPGQGLQFLFEYFSETQRNKGNFPGRFSGRQFSNSRSEMNVSTLELGDSALYLCASSFEPADYSYEQYFGPGTRLTVT.

This clonotype has ten or more counts. The chain carries TRBV6-1 and TRBJ2-7; a possible D gene is TRBD1 (5 bases). Germline lookup yields CDR1 MNHNS and CDR2 SASEGT. There are 15 residues in the CDR3. The ends were cut back, 6 bases at V and 0 bases at J, with 15 bases in the middle. The CDR3 DNA reads TGTGCCAGCAGCCCCCAGGTCAGGGACTCCTACGAGCAGTACTTC. Protein sequence: CASSPQVRDSYEQYF.

This clonotype was counted many times. CDR3 loop: CASSTVKEGGRGYEQYF. For the CDR3, the DNA is TGTGCCAGCAGCACAGTGAAGGAGGGCGGGAGGGGATACGAGCAGTACTTC. This rearrangement joins TRBV11-2 to TRBJ2-7; TRBD2 matches at 9 bases. The junction had 15 bases not matched to a gene; V was cut back by 5 bases and J by 4 bases. Germline V CDR1 and CDR2: SGHAT, FQNNGV. CDR3 length: 17 amino acids.

This clonotype was detected ten times or more. This rearrangement joins TRBV12-3 or TRBV12-4 to TRBJ2-1; 9 bases match TRBD2. The CDR3 totals 15 residues. V lost 7 bases, J lost 6 bases, and 10 bases stayed unmatched. The CDR3 DNA reads TGTGCCAGCACCTCGGGACTAGCAAGCTTCAATGAGCAGTTCTTC. It codes for CASTSGLASFNEQFF.

This clonotype was seen repeatedly, ten times or more. The genes are TRBV24-1 and TRBJ1-5; D remains ambiguous. V lost 4 bases and J lost 2, with 17 bases in between. The germline V gene encodes CDR1 KGHDR and CDR2 SFDVKD. This CDR3 has 17 amino acids. For the CDR3, the DNA is TGTGCCACCAGTGACCCAGGTGGGGAGAGATGCAATCAGCCCCAGCATTTT. This encodes CATSDPGGERCNQPQHF.

This clonotype was counted ten times or more. The V call is TRBV19, the J call TRBJ1-4, with TRBD1 as a possible D gene (5 bases). Germline CDR1 reads LNHDA; CDR2 reads SQIVND (reference sequence). V was shortened by 5 bases and J by 5 bases, with 15 bases between the two germline ends. This CDR3 is built from 15 residues. CDR3 loop: CASSFGTATNEKLFF. The CDR3 DNA reads TGTGCCAGTAGTTTCGGGACGGCGACCAATGAAAAACTGTTTTTT.

This clonotype was seen ten or more times. The rearrangement joins TRBV30 to TRBJ2-7, with 10 bases lining up with TRBD1. The CDR3 sequence is 13 residues long. Germline V gene sequence: CDR1 GTSNPN, CDR2 SVGIG (reference sequence). J was trimmed by 5 bases and V by 4 bases; bases with no gene match: 5. In DNA, the CDR3 is TGTGCCTGGAACGACAGGGGGCCTCACGAGCAGTACTTC. Amino acids: CAWNDRGPHEQYF. The full variable domain, rest sourced from reference TRBV30 and TRBJ2-7, is SQTIHQWPATLVQPVGSPLSLECTVEGTSNPNLYWYRQAAGRGLQLLFYSVGIGQISSEVPQNLSASRPQDRQFILSSKKLLLSDSGFYLCAWNDRGPHEQYFGPGTRLTVT.